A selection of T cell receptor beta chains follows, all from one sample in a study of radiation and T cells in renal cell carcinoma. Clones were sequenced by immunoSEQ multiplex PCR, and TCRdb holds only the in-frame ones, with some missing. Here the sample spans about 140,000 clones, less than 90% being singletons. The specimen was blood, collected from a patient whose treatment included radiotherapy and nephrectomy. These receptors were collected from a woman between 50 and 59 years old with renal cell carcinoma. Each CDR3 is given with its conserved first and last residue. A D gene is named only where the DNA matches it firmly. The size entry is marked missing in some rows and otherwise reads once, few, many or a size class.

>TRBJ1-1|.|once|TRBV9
TGTGCCAGCAGCGCCACAGGGACCGCTGAAGCTTTCTTT
CASSATGTAEAFF
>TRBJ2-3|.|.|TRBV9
TGTGCCAGCACACCGGACACCTACACAGATACGCAGTATTTT
CASTPDTYTDTQYF
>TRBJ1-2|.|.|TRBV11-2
TGTGCCAGCAGCCCAATTGCGGGGGGCAGGAACTATGGCTACACCTTC
CASSPIAGGRNYGYTF
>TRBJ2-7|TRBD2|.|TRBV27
TGTGCCAGCAGTTCTCCAGGGACTAGCGGCCACCTCGAGCAGTACTTC
CASSSPGTSGHLEQYF
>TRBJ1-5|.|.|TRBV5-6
TGTGCCAGCAGCCGCAGGGAAGCAAATCAGCCCCAGCATTTT
CASSRREANQPQHF
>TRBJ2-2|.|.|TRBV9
TGTGCCAGCAGCGTAGCTAGTACAAAACTGGACACCGGGGAGCTGTTTTTT
CASSVASTKLDTGELFF
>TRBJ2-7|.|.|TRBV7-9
TGTGCCAGCTCCAGAACCTACGAGCAGTACTTC
CASSRTYEQYF
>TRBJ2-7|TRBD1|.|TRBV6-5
TGTGCCAGCAGTTACCTGGGGACAGGGGGCCCCTACGAGCAGTACTTC
CASSYLGTGGPYEQYF
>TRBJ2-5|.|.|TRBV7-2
TGTGCCAGCAGACAGGGCTTCCAAGAGACCCAGTACTTC
CASRQGFQETQYF
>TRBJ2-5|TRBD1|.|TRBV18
TGTGCCAGCTCACCCAGACAGGGGGTCCAAGAGACCCAGTACTTC
CASSPRQGVQETQYF
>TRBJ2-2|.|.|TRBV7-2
TGTGCCAGCACCAATTCCCGGGGTCAAGGGAGGGAGCTGTTTTTT
CASTNSRGQGRELFF
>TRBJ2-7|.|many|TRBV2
TGTGCCAGCCAGGCCCCCGGCTACGAGCAGTACTTC
CASQAPGYEQYF
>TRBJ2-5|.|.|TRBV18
TGTGCCAGCTCACCACTTTCCACTAAAGAGACCCAGTACTTC
CASSPLSTKETQYF
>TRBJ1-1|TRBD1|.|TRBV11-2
TGTGCCAGCAGCTGGGGACAGGGGTACGCTGAAGCTTTCTTT
CASSWGQGYAEAFF
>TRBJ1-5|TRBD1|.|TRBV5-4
TGTGCCAGCAGCTTGGGGACAGGGGCAAATCAGCCCCAGCATTTT
CASSLGTGANQPQHF
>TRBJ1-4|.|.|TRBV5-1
TGCGCCAGCAGCTTGTCGTCACTCGAAAAACTGTTTTTT
CASSLSSLEKLFF
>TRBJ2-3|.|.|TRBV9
TGTGCCAGCAGCGTAGCTCGAGAGTGGGGAGATACGCAGTATTTT
CASSVAREWGDTQYF
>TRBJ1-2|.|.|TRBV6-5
TGTGCCAGCACCTCCTGGACCTTGAGTGGCTACACCTTC
CASTSWTLSGYTF
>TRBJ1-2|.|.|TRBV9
TGTGCCAGCAGCTCCCCCTATGGCTACACCTTC
CASSSPYGYTF
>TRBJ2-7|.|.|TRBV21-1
TGTGCCAGCAGCAAATCAGTCACAGTTCCTCCCTACGAGCAGTACTTC
CASSKSVTVPPYEQYF
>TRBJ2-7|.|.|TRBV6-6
TGTGCCACCCAAGGGCAGGGCAACTACGAGCAGTACTTC
CATQGQGNYEQYF
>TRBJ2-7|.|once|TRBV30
TGTGCCTGGAGTGTAGGGACAACTTACGAGCAGTACTTC
CAWSVGTTYEQYF
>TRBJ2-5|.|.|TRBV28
TGTGCCAGCAGTTTATCGTACGGGCAAGAGACCCAGTACTTC
CASSLSYGQETQYF
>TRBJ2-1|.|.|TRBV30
TGTGCCTGGAGTCCTTCGGTATCCAATGAGCAGTTCTTC
CAWSPSVSNEQFF
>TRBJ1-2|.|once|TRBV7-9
TGTGCCAGCAGCTTAGATCCCGTTAGCTATGGCTACACCTTC
CASSLDPVSYGYTF
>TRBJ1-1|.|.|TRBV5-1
TGCGCCAGCAGCGTGACAGTGAACACTGAAGCTTTCTTT
CASSVTVNTEAFF
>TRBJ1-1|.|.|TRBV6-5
TGTGCCAGCAGCCGATGGGGTGAAGCTTTCTTT
CASSRWGEAFF
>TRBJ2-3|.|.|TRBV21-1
TGTGCCAGCAGCAAAAAAACCCGGGTCAGCGGGACGTGCACAGATACGCAGTATTTT
CASSKKTRVSGTCTDTQYF
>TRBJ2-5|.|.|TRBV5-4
TGTGCCAGCAGCTTACCCTCGGGGGAGACCCAGTACTTC
CASSLPSGETQYF
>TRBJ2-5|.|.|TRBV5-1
TGCGCCAGCAGCTTTGGGGGGCGAGAGACCCAGTACTTC
CASSFGGRETQYF
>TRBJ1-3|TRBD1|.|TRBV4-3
TGCGCCAGCAGCCAAGCTGGGACAGGGATAAGAAACACCATATATTTT
CASSQAGTGIRNTIYF
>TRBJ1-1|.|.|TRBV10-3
TGTGCCATCAGTGACGGGGGTTTCGCAGCTTTCTTT
CAISDGGFAAFF
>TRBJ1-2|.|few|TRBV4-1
TGCGCCAGCAGCCAAGCTAACGGCGGCTACACCTTC
CASSQANGGYTF
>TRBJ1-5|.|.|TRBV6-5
TGTGCCAGCAGTCGGGACAGCAATCAGCCCCAGCATTTT
CASSRDSNQPQHF
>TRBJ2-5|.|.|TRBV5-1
TGCGCCAGCAGCCCCCCCCTAGGACTACAAGAGACCCAGTACTTC
CASSPPLGLQETQYF
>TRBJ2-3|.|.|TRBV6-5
TGTGCCAGCAGTTACAGAGATACGCAGTATTTT
CASSYRDTQYF
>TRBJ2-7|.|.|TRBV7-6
TGTGCCAGCAGCTTAGATAACAGTGAAGACGAGCAGTACTTC
CASSLDNSEDEQYF
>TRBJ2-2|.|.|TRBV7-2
TGTGCCAGCAGCTTTAACGGGGGAGGCACAACCGGGGAGCTGTTTTTT
CASSFNGGGTTGELFF
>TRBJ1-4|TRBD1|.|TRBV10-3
TGTGCCATCAGCGGGACAGGGGGTGAAAAACTGTTTTTT
CAISGTGGEKLFF
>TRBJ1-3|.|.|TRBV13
TGTGCCAGCAGCTTACTGGCGGGAGAAACTCTGGGAAACACCATATATTTT
CASSLLAGETLGNTIYF
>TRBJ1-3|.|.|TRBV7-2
TGTGCCAGCAGCTTAGCATGGGCAGCCACCATATATTTT
CASSLAWAATIYF
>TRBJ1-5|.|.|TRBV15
TGTGCCACCAGCAGAGGGGGGACGGCCTATAGCAATCAGCCCCAGCATTTT
CATSRGGTAYSNQPQHF
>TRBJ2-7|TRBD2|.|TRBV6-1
TGTGCCAGCGCCGGGAGGGGGAGTAACGAGCAGTACTTC
CASAGRGSNEQYF
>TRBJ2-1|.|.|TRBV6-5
TGTGCCAGCAGTTACAGCTTAGCCACCTACAATGAGCAGTTCTTC
CASSYSLATYNEQFF
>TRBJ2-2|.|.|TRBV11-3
TGTGCCAGCACAAAACCAGGATCCTCAGAGCTGTTTTTT
CASTKPGSSELFF
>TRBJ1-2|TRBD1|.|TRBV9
TGTGCCAGCAGCGTAAGGACAGGCTATGGCTACACCTTC
CASSVRTGYGYTF
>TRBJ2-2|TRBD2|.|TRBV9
TGTGCCAGCAGCTCCTCGTTTAGCCCGCGCGGGGGCACCGGGGAGCTGTTTTTT
CASSSSFSPRGGTGELFF
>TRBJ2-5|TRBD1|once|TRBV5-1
TGCGCCAGCAGCTTGGACGCGGGACAGGGAGAGACCCAGTACTTC
CASSLDAGQGETQYF
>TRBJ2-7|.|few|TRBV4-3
TGCGCCAGCAGCCCACGGTCCGGCAGGTCCGCCTACGAGCAGTACTTC
CASSPRSGRSAYEQYF
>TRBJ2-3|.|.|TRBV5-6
TGTGCCAGCAGCCCCGGGACAGGACCAGCGGGGGGCACAGATACGCAGTATTTT
CASSPGTGPAGGTDTQYF